This TCR beta chain stems from a study of regulatory T cells in long-lasting Graves disease. The time point was: newly diagnosed GD, antithyroid drugs for less than 3 months. RNA from PBMCs was the source of the TCR library. The table lists this clonotype with many counts. TCR beta libraries were built with iRepertoire HTBI primers and Arm-PCR of CDR3 regions. TCRdb reprocessed the multiplex PCR reads via MiXCR and lists one record per CDR3 protein. This repertoire shows more than 450,000 distinct CDR3 sequences, 15% to 20% found once; its top ten account for roughly an eighth. V dropped 1 base and J dropped 5 bases, with 15 bases sitting between them. The germline CDR1 and CDR2 sequences are LNHNV and YYDKDF (reference sequence). The CDR3 contains 15 residues. These data were likewise used in another study, on T cells in Graves' hyperthyroidism and ophthalmopathy.

The source of this sequence is a man aged 40-55 years with Graves disease. Sequencing used peripheral blood mononuclear cells (PBMCs), obtained at new diagnosis, from a patient treated with antithyroid drugs. The chain is built from TRBV15 and TRBJ2-7; the D gene is possibly TRBD1 (5 bases). The CDR3 nucleotides read TGTGCCACCAGCAGAGGGGCAGGGAAGGAAAACGAGCAGTACTTC. It yields the protein CATSRGAGKENEQYF. Full variable domain (missing parts from reference TRBV15 and TRBJ2-7): DAMVIQNPRYQVTQFGKPVTLSCSQTLNHNVMYWYQQKSSQAPKLLFHYYDKDFNNEADTPDNFQSRRPNTSFCFLDIRSPGLGDTAMYLCATSRGAGKENEQYFGPGTRLTVT.